The source of this TCR beta chain is a study of cytomegalovirus exposure and HLA in healthy donors. Findings and caveats of the study: Among TCR beta chains, those listed as cytomegalovirus-associated numbered around 180. It was taken for granted in presence/absence analyses that sequencing depth across donors was roughly uniform.

The study ran its PCR with 60 Vbeta and 13 Jbeta primers. The method was immunoSEQ multiplex PCR; TCRdb's version includes in-frame clones alone and lacks a portion of them. The sample comprises some 140,000 clones, about four fifths of which are singletons, and over 2.5% rests with the top ten. About this clone: Its antigen remains unidentified.

The sequencing sample was made of PBMCs. The TCR comes from a man between 18 and 35 years old in good health and CMV-seronegative.

CDR3 sequence: CASSPIIGVNSGNTIYF. Written as DNA, the CDR3 is TGTGCCAGCAGCCCCATCATCGGGGTGAATTCTGGAAACACCATATATTTT. This chain joins TRBV2 and TRBJ1-3, with D uncertain. Germline V gene lookup returns CDR1 SNHLY and CDR2 FYNNEI. This CDR3 has 17 residues. Trimming removed 6 bases at V and 1 base at J, with 19 bases between.